This is a list of T cell receptor beta chains from one sample in a study of technical replicates of blood from several donors. Produced via immunoSEQ multiplex PCR; TCRdb's table is partial and in-frame only. Of about 93,000 clones listed, around 96% were seen once; the top ten hold 0.26%. The sample consisted of T cells isolated from PBMCs. The receptor source for this set is a human donor in good health. Each CDR3 is given with its conserved first and last residue. A D gene is named only where the DNA matches it firmly. Size values are once, few and many counts, or a class for expanded clones, and some rows have none.

.	.	TRBJ1-4	TRBV27	CASRATNEKLFF	TGTGCCAGCCGAGCAACTAATGAAAAACTGTTTTTT
.	TRBD2	TRBJ2-3	TRBV5-1	CASSQGLAGADTQYF	TGCGCCAGCAGCCAGGGACTAGCGGGAGCAGATACGCAGTATTTT
.	TRBD2	TRBJ2-1	TRBV19	CASSIYSGGAYNEQFF	TGTGCCAGTAGTATTTATAGCGGGGGGGCTTACAATGAGCAGTTCTTC
.	.	TRBJ2-7	TRBV14	CASSKTGVRSYEQYF	TGTGCCAGCAGTAAGACAGGAGTCCGCTCCTACGAGCAGTACTTC
.	.	TRBJ1-5	TRBV27	CASSSTGVQHF	TGTGCCAGCAGTTCGACGGGAGTCCAGCATTTT
.	.	TRBJ1-1	TRBV5-1	CASSLFGGSAEAFF	TGCGCCAGCAGCTTGTTCGGGGGGAGCGCTGAAGCTTTCTTT
.	TRBD1	TRBJ1-2	TRBV14	CASSQTGAGGYTF	TGTGCCAGCAGCCAGACAGGGGCCGGTGGCTACACCTTC
once	.	TRBJ2-7	TRBV7-6	CASSLAGESEQYF	TGTGCCAGCAGCTTGGCAGGGGAGAGCGAGCAGTACTTC
.	TRBD2	TRBJ2-7	TRBV28	CASRGGEGYGGEQYF	TGTGCCAGCAGGGGCGGGGAGGGATATGGAGGCGAGCAGTACTTC
.	.	TRBJ1-2	TRBV28	CASSLGGPNYGYTF	TGTGCCAGCAGTTTGGGGGGACCTAACTATGGCTACACCTTC
.	TRBD1	TRBJ2-2	TRBV6-6	CASSYSQGDTGELFF	TGTGCCAGCAGTTACTCCCAGGGGGACACCGGGGAGCTGTTTTTT
.	.	TRBJ2-3	TRBV11-2	CASSLIPDVPDTQYF	TGTGCCAGCAGCTTAATCCCAGATGTGCCAGATACGCAGTATTTT
.	TRBD2	TRBJ2-7	TRBV6-1	CASSEAGWRGTTEQYF	TGTGCCAGCAGTGAAGCGGGCTGGCGGGGGACTACGGAGCAGTACTTC
.	TRBD2	TRBJ2-1	TRBV7-6	CASSFARRGNEQFF	TGTGCCAGCAGCTTCGCCCGGCGGGGGAATGAGCAGTTCTTC
.	TRBD2	TRBJ2-3	TRBV28	CASSPGLAGPDTQYF	TGTGCCAGCAGCCCGGGACTAGCGGGTCCAGATACGCAGTATTTT
.	TRBD2	TRBJ2-1	TRBV7-9	CASSTSGGSDEQFF	TGTGCCAGCAGCACTAGCGGGGGTTCGGATGAGCAGTTCTTC
.	TRBD1	TRBJ1-2	TRBV9	CASSVAGQGANGYTF	TGTGCCAGCAGCGTAGCTGGACAGGGGGCGAATGGCTACACCTTC
.	TRBD1	TRBJ1-4	TRBV2	CASNGRTGVNEKLFF	TGTGCCAGCAACGGAAGGACAGGTGTTAATGAAAAACTGTTTTTT
.	TRBD2	TRBJ2-7	TRBV7-9	CASSLFLTSGTYEQYF	TGTGCCAGCAGCTTATTTTTAACTAGCGGAACCTACGAGCAGTACTTC
.	TRBD2	TRBJ2-2	TRBV7-6	CASSSTRGGLITGELFF	TGTGCCAGCAGCTCGACACGGGGGGGCCTGATTACCGGGGAGCTGTTTTTT
.	TRBD2	TRBJ2-5	TRBV6-5	CASRGTMGRETQYF	TGTGCCAGCAGAGGGACTATGGGCCGGGAGACCCAGTACTTC
.	.	TRBJ1-2	TRBV6-1	CASRIGQGKDYTF	TGTGCCAGCCGCATAGGGCAGGGTAAGGACTACACCTTC
.	TRBD1	TRBJ2-1	TRBV2	CASSEAGGQGYNEQFF	TGTGCCAGCAGTGAAGCTGGGGGACAGGGCTACAATGAGCAGTTCTTC
.	.	TRBJ1-6	TRBV7-8	CASSPQGGNNSPLHF	TGTGCCAGCAGCCCGCAAGGGGGAAATAATTCACCCCTCCACTTT
.	.	TRBJ1-2	TRBV7-9	CASSLDASGGYTF	TGTGCCAGCAGCTTAGACGCCAGTGGCGGCTACACCTTC
.	TRBD1	TRBJ1-5	TRBV15	CATTHETGRGNQPQHF	TGTGCCACCACCCATGAGACAGGGCGAGGCAATCAGCCCCAGCATTTT
.	TRBD1	TRBJ2-7	TRBV5-8	CASSPSEGQGLSEQYF	TGTGCCAGCAGTCCCTCAGAGGGACAGGGGCTCTCCGAGCAGTACTTC
.	.	TRBJ1-3	TRBV9	CASSVQGVRGNTIYF	TGTGCCAGCAGCGTCCAAGGGGTACGTGGAAACACCATATATTTT
.	.	TRBJ1-2	TRBV14	CASSQAPGLPVYGYTF	TGTGCCAGCAGCCAAGCGCCGGGACTCCCCGTTTATGGCTACACCTTC
.	TRBD1	TRBJ1-2	TRBV6-5	CATTRDRYGYTF	TGTGCCACCACCCGGGACAGATATGGCTACACCTTC
once	TRBD1	TRBJ1-2	TRBV19	CASSSGTDYGYTF	TGTGCCAGTAGTAGCGGGACAGATTATGGCTACACCTTC
.	.	TRBJ2-1	TRBV28	CASLAGLVVGEQFF	TGTGCCAGCCTGGCAGGGCTTGTGGTGGGGGAGCAGTTCTTC
.	TRBD1	TRBJ2-7	TRBV7-8	CASSLGTGLWLAEQYF	TGTGCCAGCAGCCTCGGGACAGGGCTCTGGTTAGCCGAGCAGTACTTC
.	.	TRBJ2-3	TRBV4-2	CASSQDPGSSTDTQYF	TGTGCCAGCAGCCAAGATCCAGGATCTAGCACAGATACGCAGTATTTT
.	.	TRBJ1-2	TRBV5-1	CASSLGQHPNYGYTF	TGCGCCAGCAGCTTGGGACAGCACCCTAACTATGGCTACACCTTC
.	.	TRBJ2-6	TRBV6-5	CASTKQPSGANVLTF	TGTGCCAGCACCAAGCAACCCTCTGGGGCCAACGTCCTGACTTTC
.	.	TRBJ2-1	TRBV5-1	CASSLMISGDEQFF	TGCGCCAGCAGCTTGATGATTTCGGGGGATGAGCAGTTCTTC
.	TRBD1	TRBJ2-7	TRBV27	CASSPPGQGIREQYF	TGTGCCAGCAGCCCTCCGGGACAGGGGATCCGCGAGCAGTACTTC
.	.	TRBJ2-7	TRBV28	CASSFRVYEQYF	TGTGCCAGCAGTTTCAGGGTCTACGAGCAGTACTTC
.	.	TRBJ2-3	TRBV5-1	CASRVQDTQYF	TGCGCCAGCAGGGTACAAGATACGCAGTATTTT
.	TRBD1	TRBJ1-3	TRBV4-2	CASSQDRQGSGNTIYF	TGTGCCAGCAGCCAAGACCGACAGGGGTCTGGAAACACCATATATTTT
.	.	TRBJ1-2	TRBV5-4	CASSLGQNGYTF	TGTGCCAGCAGCTTGGGACAGAATGGCTACACCTTC
.	TRBD1	TRBJ2-2	TRBV5-1	CASSPAGQAYTGELFF	TGCGCCAGCAGCCCGGCGGGACAGGCCTACACCGGGGAGCTGTTTTTT
.	.	TRBJ2-6	TRBV23-1	CASTQQSRANVLTF	TGCGCCAGCACGCAACAAAGTCGGGCCAACGTCCTGACTTTC